This is a list of T cell receptor beta chains from one sample in a study of blood T cell repertoires in COVID-19. Sequencing was performed with immunoSEQ multiplex PCR; in TCRdb, only in-frame clones are kept and a portion is missing. The data contain some 47,000 clones, roughly 83% of them singletons. Specimen: peripheral blood. The receptors stem from a woman aged 55 to 70 with acute or convalescent COVID-19. Both conserved end residues are part of each CDR3. Each record gives: D gene, V gene, clone size, J gene, CDR3 DNA, CDR3 protein. The D gene is left open where the match is weak. Where a row states a size, it is once, few, many or the class of an expanded clone; other rows omit it.

TRBD2	TRBV5-1	.	TRBJ2-3	TGCGCCAGCAGCTTACTAGCGGGGCGCCCGGGTACGCAGTATTTT	CASSLLAGRPGTQYF
TRBD1	TRBV28	.	TRBJ1-5	TGTGCCAGCAGCCTTTGGGGACCCGGGACAGGGGGACAATCGCCCCAGCATTTT	CASSLWGPGTGGQSPQHF
.	TRBV3-1/TRBV3-2	.	TRBJ1-3	TGTGCCAGCAGCCAAAGGGAGGCCGGAAACACCATATATTTT	CASSQREAGNTIYF
TRBD1	TRBV11-1	few	TRBJ1-2	TGTGCCAGCAGCCCGAGACAGGGAAAGGGCTATGGCTACACCTTC	CASSPRQGKGYGYTF
TRBD1	TRBV5-4	.	TRBJ1-5	TGTGCCAGCAGCTCCGGGACAGCTCAGCCCCAGCATTTT	CASSSGTAQPQHF
.	TRBV1	.	TRBJ2-3	TGCACCAGCAGCCAGATAGCCGGGATTCCGGGGACAGATACGCAGTATTTT	CTSSQIAGIPGTDTQYF
TRBD1	TRBV11-3	few	TRBJ1-1	TGTGCCAGCAGCTTTCGGCCAGGGGGCGTGGCTTTCTTT	CASSFRPGGVAFF
.	TRBV11-2	.	TRBJ1-3	TGTGCCAGCAGCTTAACGAGGGCAGGCGCTTCCTCTGGAAACACCATATATTTT	CASSLTRAGASSGNTIYF
TRBD1	TRBV19	.	TRBJ1-2	TGTGCCAGTAGTAGGGGCAGGGGGTTAATCGGCTACACCTTC	CASSRGRGLIGYTF
TRBD1	TRBV5-1	.	TRBJ2-2	TGCGCCAGCAGCTTGGTCCAGGGGCAGGGGGCTTTCGGGGAGCTGTTTTTT	CASSLVQGQGAFGELFF
.	TRBV20-1	.	TRBJ2-7	TGCAGTGCTAGTACATTCAGCTCCTACGAGCAGTACTTC	CSASTFSSYEQYF
.	TRBV6-2/TRBV6-3	.	TRBJ2-7	TGTGCCAGCAGTTACTCACACCATTCCGGGTCCAACTACGAGCAGTACTTC	CASSYSHHSGSNYEQYF
.	TRBV28	.	TRBJ1-5	TGTGCCAGCAGCCCACCCAAGAGGGCCAATCAGCCCCAGCATTTT	CASSPPKRANQPQHF
TRBD2	TRBV19	.	TRBJ2-7	TGTGCCAGTAGTGAGTCGAGACTAGCGGGAGGTCCTTCCTCCTACGAGCAGTACTTC	CASSESRLAGGPSSYEQYF
TRBD1	TRBV28	.	TRBJ1-1	TGTGCCAGCCCGAGACAGGGCTCAACTGAAGCTTTCTTT	CASPRQGSTEAFF
TRBD1	TRBV3-1/TRBV3-2	.	TRBJ1-1	TGTGCCAGCAGCGGACAGGGAAACACTGAAGCTTTCTTT	CASSGQGNTEAFF
.	TRBV4-2	.	TRBJ1-3	TGTGCCAGCAGCCAAAGCCCCGACAGCCGTTCCTCTGGAAACACCATATATTTT	CASSQSPDSRSSGNTIYF
.	TRBV2	once	TRBJ1-2	TGTGCCAGCACCGGAGGTAACTATGGCTACACCTTC	CASTGGNYGYTF
TRBD1	TRBV29-1	.	TRBJ2-1	TGCAGCGTTGAATCCGGGTACAGGGGGCGAGCGTTTAGAGATGAGCAGTTCTTC	CSVESGYRGRAFRDEQFF
TRBD1	TRBV11-2	.	TRBJ1-6	TGTGCCAGCAGCTTAGGTAGACAGGGGCACTCACCCCTCCACTTT	CASSLGRQGHSPLHF
.	TRBV6-5	.	TRBJ2-7	TGTGCCACCGAGTACCGGGCAGGGGTTTCCTACGAGCAGTACTTC	CATEYRAGVSYEQYF
TRBD1	TRBV2	.	TRBJ1-5	TGTGCCAGTAGACAGGGGTATGTTCAGCCCCAGCATTTT	CASRQGYVQPQHF
TRBD1	TRBV7-3	.	TRBJ1-5	TGTGCCAGCAGCTCCTCCGGGACAGGGGAAAAGGGCAATCAGCCCCAGCATTTT	CASSSSGTGEKGNQPQHF
TRBD1	TRBV7-6	.	TRBJ2-7	TGTGCCAGCAGCTTAGCGCACCAGGGGGCCTACGAGCAGTACTTC	CASSLAHQGAYEQYF
.	TRBV18	.	TRBJ2-3	TGTGCCAGCTCACCGCGGCGGGAAGGGGCGCAGTATTTT	CASSPRREGAQYF
.	TRBV2	.	TRBJ2-1	TGTGCCAGCAGGGGCAGAACTAATGAGCAGTTCTTC	CASRGRTNEQFF
.	TRBV7-9	.	TRBJ2-2	TGTGCCAGCTCTTTCGTGGCTCAGAACACCGGGGAGCTGTTTTTT	CASSFVAQNTGELFF
TRBD1	TRBV3-1/TRBV3-2	.	TRBJ1-1	TGTGCCAGCAGTCGAAATCGACAGGGGGAAGCTTTCTTT	CASSRNRQGEAFF
.	TRBV6-1	.	TRBJ1-2	TGTGCCAGCAGTGATCAGGGGTCTAACTATGGCTACACCTTC	CASSDQGSNYGYTF
TRBD1	TRBV7-3	.	TRBJ2-7	TGTGCCAGCAGCTTGGGACAGGGGGGCTGGAACGAGCAGTACTTC	CASSLGQGGWNEQYF
.	TRBV7-6	.	TRBJ2-6	TGTGCCAGCAGCCCCTTAGATCCTGGCTCTGGGGCCAACGTCCTGACTTTC	CASSPLDPGSGANVLTF
.	TRBV24-1	.	TRBJ1-1	TGTGCCACCAGTGATTCGTGGACAGCAGAAGCTTTCTTT	CATSDSWTAEAFF
TRBD1	TRBV5-1	.	TRBJ1-1	TGCGCCAGCAGCTTACAGGGGGCGGACACTGAAGCTTTCTTT	CASSLQGADTEAFF
TRBD2	TRBV11-3	once	TRBJ2-1	TGTGCCAGCAGCCTCGGAATGTCGGCGGGGGGGCTGGAGAATGAGCAGTTCTTC	CASSLGMSAGGLENEQFF
TRBD2	TRBV28	.	TRBJ2-1	TGTGCCAGCGGCTCACCGGGACAGAGACTAGCGGGAGCGTACAATGAGCAGTTCTTC	CASGSPGQRLAGAYNEQFF
.	TRBV3-1/TRBV3-2	.	TRBJ1-1	TGTGCCAGCAGCCAGAGACAGGCTGGGGGCACTGAAGCTTTCTTT	CASSQRQAGGTEAFF
TRBD2	TRBV27	.	TRBJ2-1	TGTGCCAGCAGTTATACTAGCGGAACCTACAATGAGCAGTTCTTC	CASSYTSGTYNEQFF
.	TRBV10-3	.	TRBJ1-5	TGTGCCACCAGATCTGACAGCCATAGCAATCAGCCCCAGCATTTT	CATRSDSHSNQPQHF
TRBD2	TRBV30	.	TRBJ2-3	TGTGCCTGGAGGGGACTAGCGGTCAGCACAGATACGCAGTATTTT	CAWRGLAVSTDTQYF
TRBD1	TRBV5-6	.	TRBJ2-5	TGTGCCAGCAGATATACAGGGGGCGGAGAGACCCAGTACTTC	CASRYTGGGETQYF
TRBD1	TRBV23-1	.	TRBJ2-3	TGCGCCAGCAGTCATGTGGCAGGGGGCTTAGCAAATACGCAGTATTTT	CASSHVAGGLANTQYF
TRBD2	TRBV27	.	TRBJ2-1	TGTGCCAGCAGTTTCCGACTAGCGGGGGCGTACAATGAGCAGTTCTTC	CASSFRLAGAYNEQFF
TRBD1	TRBV23-1	.	TRBJ1-1	TGCGCCAGCAGTCAATCGGGACAGCACATGAACACTGAAGCTTTCTTT	CASSQSGQHMNTEAFF
TRBD1	TRBV2	.	TRBJ1-1	TGTGCCAGCAGTGACGTAGGAGGGGGCGCTTCGACTGAAGCTTTCTTT	CASSDVGGGASTEAFF
TRBD1	TRBV19	.	TRBJ2-1	TGTGCCAGTAGGGAACTAGGACAGGGGACTTCGTTCTTC	CASRELGQGTSFF
.	TRBV7-2	.	TRBJ2-7	TGTGCCAGCAGCTCCGGACTGACGCAGTACTTC	CASSSGLTQYF
.	TRBV5-1	.	TRBJ2-2	TGCGCCAGCAGCCCGACAGCATCTGCCACCGGGGAGCTGTTTTTT	CASSPTASATGELFF
.	TRBV6-6	.	TRBJ2-7	TGTGCCAGCAGTCAATCGATCAGGTGGACAGCATCCTACGAGCAGTACTTC	CASSQSIRWTASYEQYF
.	TRBV2	few	TRBJ1-2	TGTGCCAGCAGTGCTACTCGCGGCTACACCTTC	CASSATRGYTF
.	TRBV2	.	TRBJ2-3	TGTGCCAGCGGTCGCGAGAGCACAGATACGCAGTATTTT	CASGRESTDTQYF
TRBD2	TRBV9	.	TRBJ2-7	TGTGCCAGCAGCGTAGGAGGACTAGCGGTCTACGAGCAGTACTTC	CASSVGGLAVYEQYF
.	TRBV4-2	.	TRBJ1-1	TGTGCCAGCAGCCAAGAATTAAGGCAGGGGAGCACTGAAGCTTTCTTT	CASSQELRQGSTEAFF
TRBD1	TRBV6-6	.	TRBJ2-1	TGTGCCAGCAGTTACTCCCGGACAGGGTCTAACAATGAGCAGTTCTTC	CASSYSRTGSNNEQFF